Shown below are 30 T cell receptor beta chains from a single sample sequenced in a study of regulatory T cells in long-lasting Graves disease. Indicated time point: newly diagnosed GD, antithyroid drugs for less than 3 months. Extracted RNA from PBMCs served as the source of the TCR library. Both iRepertoire HTBI primers and Arm-PCR of CDR3 regions were used to build the TCR beta libraries. TCRdb itself ran the multiplex PCR reads through MiXCR, one entry per CDR3 protein. Here the sample spans approximately 540,000 distinct CDR3 sequences, approximately 12% being singletons. This sample was also put to use in a study of T cells in Graves' hyperthyroidism and ophthalmopathy.

The specimen was peripheral blood mononuclear cells (PBMCs), collected at new diagnosis, from a patient treated with antithyroid drugs. Every receptor here comes from a woman aged 25 to 39 with Graves disease.

The rearrangement links TRBV6-2 or TRBV6-3 to TRBJ2-7, with TRBD1 matching 7 bases. The CDR3 spans 15 residues. The ends lost 3 bases at V and 1 base at J; junction bases unmatched: 6. Germline assignment: CDR1 MNHEY and CDR2 SVGEGT. CDR3 residues: CASSYQTGASYEQYF. The CDR3 region has the DNA TGTGCCAGCAGTTATCAAACAGGGGCGTCCTACGAGCAGTACTTC.

In its sample, this clonotype was seen many times. The chain has TRBV5-1 and TRBJ1-1; D may be TRBD1 (5 bases). Germline V lookup: CDR1 SGHRS, CDR2 YFSETQ. The CDR3 loop spans 14 amino acids. Trimming removed 3 bases at V and 1 base at J, with 10 bases between. The CDR3 coding sequence is TGCGCCAGCAGCTCCTCCGGGACGAACACTGAAGCTTTCTTT. Residues: CASSSSGTNTEAFF.

V and J are TRBV4-3 and TRBJ2-1; D is possibly TRBD1 or TRBD2 (5 bases each). This CDR3 has 15 amino acids. Germline V CDR1 and CDR2: LGHNA, YSLEER. V was clipped by 7 bases and J by 4 bases, with 17 bases between them. CDR3 in DNA: TGCGCCAGCAAGGAAGGCACTTGGGGGTACAATGAGCAGTTCTTC. Translating it yields CASKEGTWGYNEQFF.

This clonotype was seen many times. The chain employs TRBV7-2 and TRBJ1-1, with D maybe TRBD1 (5 bases). CDR3 length: 13 amino acids. The germline CDR1 and CDR2 sequences are SGHTA and FQGNSA. With 3 bases removed from V and 6 bases from J, the gap between germline ends came to 11 bases. This chain's CDR3 is CASSLDIGPEAFF. The CDR3 coding sequence is TGTGCCAGCAGCTTGGACATTGGGCCTGAAGCTTTCTTT.

This clonotype was counted many times. V usage is TRBV15 and J usage is TRBJ2-6, with D possibly being TRBD1 (5 bases). The length of the CDR3 is 17 residues. CDR1 and CDR2 from the germline V gene are LNHNV and YYDKDF (reference sequence). Trimming cost V 0 bases and J 2 bases, with 11 bases left between them. The DNA for the CDR3 is TGTGCCACCAGCAGAGATCTAGGGGCGACTGGGGCCAACGTCCTGACTTTC. Amino acids: CATSRDLGATGANVLTF.

This clonotype was recorded at least ten times. This chain uses TRBV7-2 with TRBJ2-7; 8 bases are a match to TRBD2. The CDR3 contains 17 residues. The germline V gene encodes CDR1 SGHTA and CDR2 FQGNSA. Trimming took 2 bases from V and 1 from J; bases not matched to a gene: 10. CDR3 sequence: CASSLTATSGGSYEQYF. The CDR3 DNA reads as TGTGCCAGCAGCTTAACCGCAACTAGCGGAGGATCCTACGAGCAGTACTTC.

This clonotype was counted a few times. The gene calls are TRBV5-5 and TRBJ1-1; no definite D call. The CDR3 is 12 amino acids. With 1 base removed from V and 8 bases from J, the gap between germline ends came to 9 bases. The germline CDR1 and CDR2 sequences are SGHKS and YYEKEE (reference sequence). The CDR3 sequence is CASSLNTREAFF. The CDR3 nucleotides read TGTGCCAGCAGCTTGAACACCAGGGAAGCTTTCTTT.

This clonotype was seen more than once but under ten times. V and J are TRBV10-3 and TRBJ1-3; possibly TRBD1 for D (5 bases). Germline V lookup: CDR1 ENHRY, CDR2 SYGVKD. The CDR3 runs 16 residues. The V and J ends lost 9 bases and 3 bases respectively, with 21 bases between them. The CDR3 spells CAIRQWGALGGNTIYF. Here the CDR3 DNA reads TGTGCCATACGACAGTGGGGAGCTTTGGGTGGAAACACCATATATTTT.

This clonotype was seen many times. The chain recombines TRBV24-1 with TRBJ2-1; 8 nucleotides align to TRBD1. V lost 7 bases, J lost 2 bases, and 9 bases stayed unmatched. The length of the CDR3 is 16 residues. Germline CDR1 and CDR2: KGHDR and SFDVKD. CDR3 bases: TGTGCCACCAGCGCGTCGAGACAGGGGACCTACAATGAGCAGTTCTTC. This codes for CATSASRQGTYNEQFF.

J is TRBJ2-5 and V is TRBV29-1; 13 bases agree with TRBD2. Germline trimming cut 6 bases from V and 0 bases from J; bases unmatched to any gene: 13. CDR1 is SQVTM and CDR2 is ANQGSEA in the germline V gene. The CDR3 length is 18 residues. The CDR3 region is CSVAGTSGKSWYQETQYF. As DNA, the CDR3 is TGCAGCGTAGCCGGGACTAGCGGGAAATCATGGTACCAAGAGACCCAGTACTTC.

The CDR3 sequence is CAWRGEGTGFYEQYF. CDR3 in DNA: TGTGCCTGGAGGGGAGAAGGGACAGGGTTCTACGAGCAGTACTTC. This rearrangement joins TRBV30 to TRBJ2-7, with TRBD1 identical over 9 bases. CDR1 is GTSNPN, CDR2 SVGIG, per germline (reference sequence). The ends lost 3 bases at V and 3 bases at J; junction bases unmatched: 9. There are 15 residues in the CDR3.

This clonotype was picked up many times. The rearrangement uses TRBV16 and TRBJ2-1; 14 bases match TRBD2. This CDR3 has 16 amino acids. From germline, CDR1 is KGHSY and CDR2 FQNENV. Trimming took 4 bases from V and 7 from J; bases not matched to a gene: 6. CDR3 nucleotide sequence: TGTGCCAGCAGCCGACTAGCGGGAGGGCTGTCGAATGAGCAGTTCTTC. Its protein is CASSRLAGGLSNEQFF.

About this clonotype: Germline is not matched at one junction end, which may reflect a read error. The CDR3 DNA sequence: TGCGCCAGCAACTTATTGGGACAGGGGGCTTACAGTGAGCAGTTCTTC. It yields the protein CASNLLGQGAYSEQFF. The chain combines TRBV5-1 with TRBJ2-1; TRBD1 agrees at 12 bases. CDR1 SGHRS and CDR2 YFSETQ come from the germline V gene. CDR3 length equals 16 residues.

This clonotype was picked up a small number of times. The chain has TRBV19 and TRBJ1-2; D not resolved. Trimming took off 3 bases at V and 4 bases at J, with 6 bases between the two ends. Germline lookup yields CDR1 LNHDA and CDR2 SQIVND (reference sequence). This CDR3 contains 12 residues. This CDR3 is CASSMYLYGYTF. The CDR3 nucleotides read TGTGCCAGTAGTATGTACCTCTATGGCTACACCTTC.

This clonotype was recorded a few times. The chain couples TRBV10-1 to TRBJ2-1; D perhaps matches TRBD1 (7 bases). CDR1 is WNHNN, CDR2 SYGVQD, per germline (reference sequence). The CDR3 is made up of 17 amino acids. V was cut by 5 bases and J by 1 base, with 18 bases left in between. The CDR3 loop is CASSTLKEGQSYNEQFF. CDR3 sequence (DNA): TGCGCCAGCAGTACCCTAAAGGAGGGACAGTCCTACAATGAGCAGTTCTTC.

The J gene is TRBJ2-7, the V gene TRBV7-2; 12 bases line up with TRBD1. The junction had 9 bases not matched to a gene; V was cut back by 5 bases and J by 7 bases. The germline V gene has CDR1 SGHTA and CDR2 FQGNSA. CDR3 length: 15 residues. The DNA of the CDR3 is TGTGCCAGCAGCATCCCGGGACAGGGGGCGGGTGAGCAGTACTTC. Its protein is CASSIPGQGAGEQYF. The full variable domain, in which reference TRBV7-2 and TRBJ2-7 provide the parts outside the CDR3, is GAGVSQSPSNKVTEKGKDVELRCDPISGHTALYWYRQSLGQGLEFLIYFQGNSAPDKSGLPSDRFSAERTGGSVSTLTIQRTQQEDSAVYLCASSIPGQGAGEQYFGPGTRLTVT.

Ten or more counts support this clonotype. This chain joins TRBV7-2 and TRBJ2-5; weak D call: TRBD1 (7 bases). Trimming left V 3 bases short and J 4 bases short, with 15 bases between. Germline V gene sequence: CDR1 SGHTA, CDR2 FQGNSA. This CDR3 has 15 residues. CDR3 region: CASSFGQQGGETQYF. The DNA of the CDR3 is TGTGCCAGCAGCTTCGGACAGCAGGGGGGAGAGACCCAGTACTTC. The full variable domain, rest sourced from reference TRBV7-2 and TRBJ2-5, is GAGVSQSPSNKVTEKGKDVELRCDPISGHTALYWYRQSLGQGLEFLIYFQGNSAPDKSGLPSDRFSAERTGGSVSTLTIQRTQQEDSAVYLCASSFGQQGGETQYFGPGTRLLVL.

This clonotype was seen repeatedly, ten times or more. This chain connects TRBV18 to TRBJ1-2; D remains ambiguous. Germline V gene lookup returns CDR1 KGHSH and CDR2 LQKENI. V was cut by 2 bases and J by 6 bases, with 1 base left in between. The CDR3 contains 10 residues. The DNA of the CDR3 is TGTGCCAGCTCACCAGATGGCTACACCTTC. It is translated as CASSPDGYTF.

The J gene is TRBJ1-5, the V gene TRBV6-5; D is uncertain. Germline CDR1 and CDR2: MNHEY and SVGAGI. V was cut by 2 bases and J by 9 bases, with 11 bases left in between. CDR3 length: 13 amino acids. In DNA form, the CDR3 reads TGTGCCAGCAGTTACGGGGAAAGGGTGCCCCAGCATTTT. Translating gives CASSYGERVPQHF.

This clonotype was found many times. The gene calls are TRBV5-1 and TRBJ1-3; 8 bases agree with TRBD1. The CDR3 runs to 14 residues. V gave up 4 bases and J gave up 7 bases; unmatched junction bases: 7. CDR1 and CDR2 (germline): SGHRS, YFSETQ. This CDR3 is CASSIGQGGNTIYF. The DNA of the CDR3 is TGCGCCAGCAGCATCGGACAGGGAGGCAACACCATATATTTT.

Remarks on this clonotype: One end of the junction is discordant with germline, which a read error may explain. The gene calls are TRBV30 and TRBJ2-1; perhaps TRBD2 as D (7 bases). The CDR3 totals 15 residues. Germline V gene data show CDR1 as GTSNPN and CDR2 as SVGIG (reference sequence). CDR3 in amino acids: CAWRRGGGPLNERFF. CDR3 DNA: TGTGCCTGGAGGCGAGGGGGAGGGCCCCTCAATGAGCGGTTCTTC.

Comment on this clonotype: A much larger clone differs by one base, so this may be a read error. Because it lacks the conserved phenylalanine or tryptophan at the end, this CDR3 is likely a read error. V usage is TRBV28 and J usage is TRBJ1-1, with 9 bases matching TRBD1. V shed 7 bases, J shed 4 bases, and the junction held 10 bases outside the gene matches. This CDR3 is 15 amino acids long. The germline V gene has CDR1 MDHEN and CDR2 SYDVKM. The CDR3 nucleotides read TGTGCCAGCATTATAGGGGGACAGGGCGGCACTGAAGCTTTCCTT. It yields the protein CASIIGGQGGTEAFL.

This clonotype was detected many times. V is TRBV4-1 and J is TRBJ1-4, with no clear D. CDR3 length equals 16 residues. Germline V gene data show CDR1 as MGHRA and CDR2 as YSYEKL. Trimming shortened V by 1 base and J by 1 base, and 10 bases separated the two germline ends. The DNA for the CDR3 is TGCGCCAGCAGCCAAGGGGTCCCAGGAACTAATGAAAAACTGTTTTTT. The encoded protein is CASSQGVPGTNEKLFF.

The chain recombines TRBV7-9 with TRBJ1-2; 7 bases fit TRBD1. Germline lookup yields CDR1 SEHNR and CDR2 FQNEAQ (reference sequence). The V and J ends lost 5 bases and 5 bases, in that order; junction bases with no gene match: 8. The CDR3 has 14 amino acids. This chain's CDR3 is CASSQNRGKYGYTF. DNA of the CDR3: TGTGCCAGCAGCCAAAACAGGGGAAAGTATGGCTACACCTTC. The full variable domain, its missing parts supplied by reference TRBV7-9 and TRBJ1-2, is DTGVSQNPRHKITKRGQNVTFRCDPISEHNRLYWYRQTLGQGPEFLTYFQNEAQLEKSRLLSDRFSAERPKGSFSTLEIQRTEQGDSAMYLCASSQNRGKYGYTFGSGTRLTVV.

This clonotype was picked up many times. The rearrangement uses TRBV4-3 and TRBJ2-7; D possibly corresponds to TRBD1 (6 bases). Germline V gene sequence: CDR1 LGHNA, CDR2 YSLEER. The CDR3 extends over 15 amino acids. Trimming removed 0 bases at V and 6 bases at J, with 15 bases between. Here the CDR3 reads CASSQEEQGYGEQYF. The CDR3 nucleotides are TGCGCCAGCAGCCAAGAGGAACAGGGTTATGGCGAGCAGTACTTC.

This clonotype was counted many times. The chain recombines TRBV13 with TRBJ2-1, with D tentatively TRBD1 (5 bases). The germline CDR1 and CDR2 sequences are PRHDT and FYEKMQ (reference sequence). V was pared by 5 bases and J by 0 bases, with 14 bases between. The CDR3 runs to 16 residues. CDR3: CASSPDSDSSYNEQFF. Written as DNA, the CDR3 is TGTGCCAGCAGCCCCGACTCCGACAGCTCCTACAATGAGCAGTTCTTC.

In this sample, this clonotype turned up many times. The chain couples TRBV30 to TRBJ1-2; tentatively, D is TRBD1 (5 bases). CDR3 length equals 12 residues. Germline loops: CDR1 GTSNPN, CDR2 SVGIG (reference sequence). CDR3 loop: CAHGRGTGGCTF. CDR3 DNA sequence: TGTGCTCATGGAAGGGGAACGGGCGGGTGCACCTTC.

The chain joins TRBV2 to TRBJ1-1, with no clear D. This CDR3 has 11 residues. Trimming cost V 8 bases and J 6 bases, with 10 bases left between them. The V gene's germline CDR1 is SNHLY and CDR2 FYNNEI. As DNA, the CDR3 is TGTGCCAGCTCGCTTAACGCTGAAGCTTTCTTT. The encoded protein is CASSLNAEAFF.

This clonotype was observed a handful of times. The chain employs TRBV20-1 and TRBJ2-1; 8 bases agree with TRBD2. The trim removed 5 bases at V and 8 bases at J, leaving 11 bases unmatched. The CDR3 extends over 14 amino acids. Germline CDR1 DFQATT, CDR2 SNEGSKA (reference sequence). The CDR3 DNA sequence: TGCAGTGCTTCAACTCCGGGACTAGGCCATGAGCAGTTCTTC. It translates to CSASTPGLGHEQFF.

A remark on this clonotype: Germline and junction disagree at one end, which may indicate a read error. The chain recombines TRBV30 with TRBJ1-4; D might be TRBD1 (5 bases). Per germline, CDR1 GTSNPN and CDR2 SVGIG (reference sequence). CDR3 length: 13 residues. This CDR3 is CAWNQGTNGKLFF. CDR3 in DNA: TGTGCCTGGAATCAGGGAACTAATGGAAAACTGTTTTTT.